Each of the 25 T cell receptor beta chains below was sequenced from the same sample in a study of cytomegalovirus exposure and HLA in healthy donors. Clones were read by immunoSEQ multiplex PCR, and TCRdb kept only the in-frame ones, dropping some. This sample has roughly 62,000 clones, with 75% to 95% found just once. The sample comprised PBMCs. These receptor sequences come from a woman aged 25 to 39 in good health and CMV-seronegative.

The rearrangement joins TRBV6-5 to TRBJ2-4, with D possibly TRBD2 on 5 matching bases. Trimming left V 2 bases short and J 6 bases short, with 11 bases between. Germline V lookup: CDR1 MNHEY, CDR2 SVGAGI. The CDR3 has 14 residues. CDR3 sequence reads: CASSYGENPNIQYF. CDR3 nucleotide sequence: TGTGCCAGCAGTTACGGGGAGAACCCAAACATTCAGTACTTC.

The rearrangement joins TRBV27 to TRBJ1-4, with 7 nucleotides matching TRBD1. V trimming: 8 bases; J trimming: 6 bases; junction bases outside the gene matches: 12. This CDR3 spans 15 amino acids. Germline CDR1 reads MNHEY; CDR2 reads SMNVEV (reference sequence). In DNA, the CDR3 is TGTGCCAGCTACACTCCCGGGACAGTAGATGAAAAACTGTTTTTT. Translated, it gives CASYTPGTVDEKLFF.

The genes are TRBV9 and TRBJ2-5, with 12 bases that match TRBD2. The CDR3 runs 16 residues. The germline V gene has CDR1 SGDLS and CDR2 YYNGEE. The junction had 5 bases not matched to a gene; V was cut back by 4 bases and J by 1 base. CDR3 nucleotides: TGTGCCAGCAGCCACCGGACTAGCGGGACCCAAGAGACCCAGTACTTC. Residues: CASSHRTSGTQETQYF.

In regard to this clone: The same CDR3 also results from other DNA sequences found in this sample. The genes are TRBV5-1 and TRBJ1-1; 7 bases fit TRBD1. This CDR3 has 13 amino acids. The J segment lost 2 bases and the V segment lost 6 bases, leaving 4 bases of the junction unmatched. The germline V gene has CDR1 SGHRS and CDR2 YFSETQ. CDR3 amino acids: CASNRGQNTEAFF. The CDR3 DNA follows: TGCGCCAGCAACAGGGGACAAAACACTGAAGCTTTCTTT. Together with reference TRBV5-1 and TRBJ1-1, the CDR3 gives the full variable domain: KAGVTQTPRYLIKTRGQQVTLSCSPISGHRSVSWYQQTPGQGLQFLFEYFSETQRNKGNFPGRFSGRQFSNSRSEMNVSTLELGDSALYLCASNRGQNTEAFFGQGTRLTVV.

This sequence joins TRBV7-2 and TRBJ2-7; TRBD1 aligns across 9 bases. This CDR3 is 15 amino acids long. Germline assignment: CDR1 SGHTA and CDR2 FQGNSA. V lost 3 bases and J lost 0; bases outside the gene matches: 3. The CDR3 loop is CASSFGTGSSYEQYF. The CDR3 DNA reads TGTGCCAGCAGCTTTGGGACAGGGAGCTCCTACGAGCAGTACTTC.

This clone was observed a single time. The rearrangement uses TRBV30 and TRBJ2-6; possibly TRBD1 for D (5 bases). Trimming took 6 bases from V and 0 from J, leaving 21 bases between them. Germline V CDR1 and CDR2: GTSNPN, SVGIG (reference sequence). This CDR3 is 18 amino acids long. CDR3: CACPIRAGWASGANVLTF. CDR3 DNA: TGTGCCTGCCCTATAAGGGCAGGGTGGGCCTCTGGGGCCAACGTCCTGACTTTC.

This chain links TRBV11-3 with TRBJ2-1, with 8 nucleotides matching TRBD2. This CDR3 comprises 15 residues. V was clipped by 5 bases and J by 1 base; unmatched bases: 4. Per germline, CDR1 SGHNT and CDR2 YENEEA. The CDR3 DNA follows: TGTGCCAGCAGCCCCACTAGCGGATCCTACAATGAGCAGTTCTTC. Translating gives CASSPTSGSYNEQFF.

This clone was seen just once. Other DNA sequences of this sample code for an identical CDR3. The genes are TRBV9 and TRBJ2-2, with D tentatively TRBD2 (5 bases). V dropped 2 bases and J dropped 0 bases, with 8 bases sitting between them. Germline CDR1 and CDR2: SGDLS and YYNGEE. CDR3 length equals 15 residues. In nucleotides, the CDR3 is TGTGCCAGCAGCGTGAGCGGAGCGAACACCGGGGAGCTGTTTTTT. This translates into CASSVSGANTGELFF. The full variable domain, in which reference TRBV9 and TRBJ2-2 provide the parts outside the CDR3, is DSGVTQTPKHLITATGQRVTLRCSPRSGDLSVYWYQQSLDQGLQFLIQYYNGEERAKGNILERFSAQQFPDLHSELNLSSLELGDSALYFCASSVSGANTGELFFGEGSRLTVL.

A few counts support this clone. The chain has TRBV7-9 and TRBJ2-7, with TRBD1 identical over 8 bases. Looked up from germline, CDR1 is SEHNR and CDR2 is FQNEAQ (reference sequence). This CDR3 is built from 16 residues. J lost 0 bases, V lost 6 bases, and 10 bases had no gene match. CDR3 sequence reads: CASSSTRGRTSYEQYF. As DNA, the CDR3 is TGTGCCAGCAGTTCAACCAGGGGGCGAACCTCCTACGAGCAGTACTTC.

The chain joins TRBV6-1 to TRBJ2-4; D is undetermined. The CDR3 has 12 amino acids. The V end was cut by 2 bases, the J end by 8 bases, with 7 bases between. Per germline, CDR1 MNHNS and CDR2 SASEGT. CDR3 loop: CASSEFFDIQYF. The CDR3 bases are TGTGCCAGCAGTGAATTCTTTGACATTCAGTACTTC.

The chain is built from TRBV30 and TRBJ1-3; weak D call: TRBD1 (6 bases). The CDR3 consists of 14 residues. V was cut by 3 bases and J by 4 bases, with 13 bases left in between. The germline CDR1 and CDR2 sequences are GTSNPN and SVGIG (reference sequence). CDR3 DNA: TGTGCCTGGAGGGGTGCGGGGGCAGGAAACACCATATATTTT. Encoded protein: CAWRGAGAGNTIYF. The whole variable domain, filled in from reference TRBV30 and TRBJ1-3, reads SQTIHQWPATLVQPVGSPLSLECTVEGTSNPNLYWYRQAAGRGLQLLFYSVGIGQISSEVPQNLSASRPQDRQFILSSKKLLLSDSGFYLCAWRGAGAGNTIYFGEGSWLTVV.

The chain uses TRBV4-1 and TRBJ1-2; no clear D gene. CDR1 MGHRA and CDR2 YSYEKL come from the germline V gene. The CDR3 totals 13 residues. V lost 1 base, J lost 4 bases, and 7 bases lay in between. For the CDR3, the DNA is TGCGCCAGCAGCCAAGTGGAGGCCTATGGCTACACCTTC. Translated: CASSQVEAYGYTF.

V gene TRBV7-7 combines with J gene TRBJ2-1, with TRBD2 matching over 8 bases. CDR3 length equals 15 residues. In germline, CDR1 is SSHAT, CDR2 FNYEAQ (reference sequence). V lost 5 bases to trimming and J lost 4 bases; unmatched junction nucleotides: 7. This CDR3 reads CASSTASGSYNEQFF. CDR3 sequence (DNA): TGTGCCAGCAGCACCGCTAGCGGGTCTTACAATGAGCAGTTCTTC.

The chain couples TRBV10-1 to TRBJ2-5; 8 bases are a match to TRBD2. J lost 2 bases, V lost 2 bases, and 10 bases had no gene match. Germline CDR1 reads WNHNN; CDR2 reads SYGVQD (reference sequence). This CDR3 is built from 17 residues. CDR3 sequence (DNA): TGCGCCAGCAGTGAGCGGGAGGGGTCCCCAGATCAAGAGACCCAGTACTTC. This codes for CASSEREGSPDQETQYF.

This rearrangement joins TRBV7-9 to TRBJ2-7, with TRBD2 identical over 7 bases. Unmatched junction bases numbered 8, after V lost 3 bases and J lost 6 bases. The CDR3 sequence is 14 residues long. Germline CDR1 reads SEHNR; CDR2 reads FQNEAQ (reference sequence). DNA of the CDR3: TGTGCCAGCAGCTTCTCCGCGGGAGCCGGCGAGCAGTACTTC. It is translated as CASSFSAGAGEQYF. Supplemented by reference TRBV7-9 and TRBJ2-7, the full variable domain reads DTGVSQNPRHKITKRGQNVTFRCDPISEHNRLYWYRQTLGQGPEFLTYFQNEAQLEKSRLLSDRFSAERPKGSFSTLEIQRTEQGDSAMYLCASSFSAGAGEQYFGPGTRLTVT.

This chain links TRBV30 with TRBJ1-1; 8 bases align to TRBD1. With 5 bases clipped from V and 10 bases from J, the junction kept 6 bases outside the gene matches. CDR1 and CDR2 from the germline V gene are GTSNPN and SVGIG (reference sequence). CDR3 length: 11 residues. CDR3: CAWARGPGAFF. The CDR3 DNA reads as TGTGCCTGGGCCAGGGGGCCGGGAGCTTTCTTT.

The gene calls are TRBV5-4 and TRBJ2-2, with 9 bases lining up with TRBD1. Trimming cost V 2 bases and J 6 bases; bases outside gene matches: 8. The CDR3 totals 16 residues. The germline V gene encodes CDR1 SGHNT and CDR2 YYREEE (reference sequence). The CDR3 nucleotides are TGTGCCAGCAGCTTCCCCCGGACAGGGGTATCCGGGGAGCTGTTTTTT. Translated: CASSFPRTGVSGELFF.

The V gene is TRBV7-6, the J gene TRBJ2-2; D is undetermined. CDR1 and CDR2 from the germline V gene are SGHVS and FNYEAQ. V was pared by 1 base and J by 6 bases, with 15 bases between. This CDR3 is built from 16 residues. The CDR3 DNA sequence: TGTGCCAGCAGCTTAGGGGTTCCAGCGATCCCCGGGGAGCTGTTTTTT. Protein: CASSLGVPAIPGELFF.

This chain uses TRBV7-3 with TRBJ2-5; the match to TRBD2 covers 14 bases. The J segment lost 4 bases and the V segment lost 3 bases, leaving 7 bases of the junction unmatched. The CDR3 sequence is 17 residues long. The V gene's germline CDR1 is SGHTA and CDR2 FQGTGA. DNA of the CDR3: TGTGCCAGCAGCTTTCACGGGACTAGCGGGGGCCGAGAGACCCAGTACTTC. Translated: CASSFHGTSGGRETQYF.

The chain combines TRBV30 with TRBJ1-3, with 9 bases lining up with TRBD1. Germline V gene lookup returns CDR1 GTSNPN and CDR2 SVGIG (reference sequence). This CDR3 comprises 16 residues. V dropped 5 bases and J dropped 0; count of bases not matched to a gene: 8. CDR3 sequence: CAWQDRGFSSGNTIYF. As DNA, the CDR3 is TGTGCCTGGCAAGACAGGGGGTTCAGCTCTGGAAACACCATATATTTT.

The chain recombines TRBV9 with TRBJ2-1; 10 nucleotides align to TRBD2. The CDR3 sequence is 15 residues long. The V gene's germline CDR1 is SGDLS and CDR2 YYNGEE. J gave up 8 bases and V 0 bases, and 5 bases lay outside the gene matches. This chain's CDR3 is CASSVGSGGFDEQFF. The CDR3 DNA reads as TGTGCCAGCAGCGTAGGTAGCGGGGGGTTTGATGAGCAGTTCTTC.

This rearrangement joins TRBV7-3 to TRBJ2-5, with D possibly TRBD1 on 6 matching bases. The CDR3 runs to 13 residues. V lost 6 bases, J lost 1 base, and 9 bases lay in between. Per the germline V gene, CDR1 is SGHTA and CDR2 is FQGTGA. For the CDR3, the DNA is TGTGCCAGCAGTCAGGGGTCCCAAGAGACCCAGTACTTC. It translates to CASSQGSQETQYF.

The CDR3 DNA follows: TGTGCCAGCAGAACCCAGGTCGGGGTTGGCAATCAGCCCCAGCATTTT. It translates to CASRTQVGVGNQPQHF. The J gene is TRBJ1-5, the V gene TRBV28, with D unresolved. Per germline, CDR1 MDHEN and CDR2 SYDVKM. The germline V and J ends were trimmed by 6 bases and 2 bases, with 17 bases remaining between them. This CDR3 has 16 residues.

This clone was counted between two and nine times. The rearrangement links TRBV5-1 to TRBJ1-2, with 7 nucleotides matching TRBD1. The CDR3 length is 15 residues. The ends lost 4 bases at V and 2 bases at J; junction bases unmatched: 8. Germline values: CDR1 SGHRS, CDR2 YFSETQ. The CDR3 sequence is CASSDRQGFNYGYTF. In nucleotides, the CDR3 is TGCGCCAGCAGCGATAGACAGGGTTTCAACTATGGCTACACCTTC.

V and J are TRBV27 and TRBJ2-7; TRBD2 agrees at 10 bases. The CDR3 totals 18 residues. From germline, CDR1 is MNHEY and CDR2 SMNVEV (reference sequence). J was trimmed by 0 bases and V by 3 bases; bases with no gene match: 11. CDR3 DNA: TGTGCCAGCAGTTTCATAGGGACTAGCGCCCAGAGCTCCTACGAGCAGTACTTC. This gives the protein CASSFIGTSAQSSYEQYF.